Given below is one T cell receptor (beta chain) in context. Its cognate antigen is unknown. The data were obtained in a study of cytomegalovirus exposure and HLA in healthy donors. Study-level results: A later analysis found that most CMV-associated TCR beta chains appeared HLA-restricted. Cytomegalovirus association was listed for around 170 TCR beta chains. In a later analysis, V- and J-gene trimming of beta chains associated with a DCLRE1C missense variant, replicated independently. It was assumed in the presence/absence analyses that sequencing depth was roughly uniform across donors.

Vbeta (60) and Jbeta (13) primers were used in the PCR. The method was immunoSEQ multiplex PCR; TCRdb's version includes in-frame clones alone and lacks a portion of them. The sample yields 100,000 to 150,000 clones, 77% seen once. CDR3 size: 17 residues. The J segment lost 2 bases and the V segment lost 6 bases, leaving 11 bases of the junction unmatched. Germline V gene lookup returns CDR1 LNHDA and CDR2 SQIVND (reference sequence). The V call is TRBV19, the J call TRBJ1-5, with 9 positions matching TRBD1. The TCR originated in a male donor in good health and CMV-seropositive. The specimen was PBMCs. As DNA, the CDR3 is TGTGCCAGTAGAAACAGGGGGCTTTCGTTGGGCAATCAGCCCCAGCATTTT. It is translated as CASRNRGLSLGNQPQHF.